The 14 T cell receptor beta chains below come from one sample, sequenced in a study of cytomegalovirus exposure and HLA in healthy donors. A multiplex PCR was run with 60 Vbeta primers and 13 Jbeta primers. The data were produced by immunoSEQ multiplex PCR, yet TCRdb's version contains in-frame clones alone and is incomplete. The table shows approximately 210,000 clones, with roughly four fifths occurring only once. Source material: PBMCs. The receptors stem from a man between 18 and 35 years old in good health and CMV-seronegative.

The V gene is TRBV7-9, the J gene TRBJ1-1; 9 positions match TRBD1. The CDR3 covers 16 residues. Germline CDR1 is SEHNR and CDR2 is FQNEAQ (reference sequence). The trim removed 6 bases at V and 2 bases at J, leaving 10 bases unmatched. CDR3 nucleotides: TGTGCCAGCAGGGTATTAGGACAGGGGCTAAACACTGAAGCTTTCTTT. It is translated as CASRVLGQGLNTEAFF.

This chain links TRBV6-6 with TRBJ1-5; no clear D gene. The germline CDR1 and CDR2 sequences are MNHNY and SVGAGI (reference sequence). The V end lost 7 bases, the J end lost 6 bases, and 22 bases lay between the germline ends. The CDR3 contains 16 residues. The CDR3 spells CASTLQSRGSGQPQHF. The CDR3 bases are TGTGCCAGCACCCTTCAATCACGGGGAAGTGGTCAGCCCCAGCATTTT.

The CDR3 region is CASTPGTNWGQGPFYGYTF. DNA of the CDR3: TGTGCCAGCACCCCAGGCACCAATTGGGGACAGGGGCCCTTCTATGGCTACACCTTC. The chain uses TRBV7-2 and TRBJ1-2; 10 nucleotides line up with TRBD1. In germline, CDR1 is SGHTA, CDR2 FQGNSA. After removal of 7 bases from V and 4 bases from J, the junction contained 21 bases not matched to a gene. CDR3 length: 19 residues.

As concerns this clone: This specimen includes other DNA sequences encoding the same CDR3. The rearrangement links TRBV15 to TRBJ2-7, with D maybe TRBD1 (6 bases). The CDR3 runs 14 residues. The germline gives CDR1 LNHNV, CDR2 YYDKDF (reference sequence). V was pared by 0 bases and J by 1 base, with 7 bases between. CDR3: CATSRDRGSYEQYF. In DNA, the CDR3 is TGTGCCACCAGCAGAGACAGGGGTTCCTACGAGCAGTACTTC.

The chain carries TRBV9 and TRBJ2-2, with D tentatively TRBD1 (6 bases). This CDR3 region has 17 residues. Looked up from germline, CDR1 is SGDLS and CDR2 is YYNGEE. Deletions cut 3 bases from V and 0 bases from J, with 15 bases between. The CDR3, as DNA: TGTGCCAGCAGCGACTCCGCGACAGGAGCGAACACCGGGGAGCTGTTTTTT. Its translation is CASSDSATGANTGELFF.

This clone counts as medium-sized. V and J are TRBV4-3 and TRBJ2-6; D ambiguous. V gave up 0 bases and J gave up 0 bases, with 6 bases separating them. CDR1 is LGHNA and CDR2 is YSLEER in the germline V gene. The CDR3 length is 16 residues. The CDR3 region is CASSQDVGSGANVLTF. For the CDR3, the DNA is TGCGCCAGCAGCCAAGATGTCGGCTCTGGGGCCAACGTCCTGACTTTC.

The chain couples TRBV10-3 to TRBJ2-3, with TRBD2 identical over 16 bases. The germline V gene encodes CDR1 ENHRY and CDR2 SYGVKD. This CDR3 is 21 amino acids long. V shed 3 bases and J 0 bases; nucleotides not matched to a gene: 12. CDR3 in DNA: TGTGCCATCAGTGACCTCGGGACTAGCGGGGGGGAAACCACTAGCACAGATACGCAGTATTTT. It translates to CAISDLGTSGGETTSTDTQYF.

This clone was picked up a small number of times. Here the CDR3 reads CACGPSPNQPQHF. CDR3 coding DNA: TGTGCCTGCGGTCCGTCCCCCAATCAGCCCCAGCATTTT. The chain uses TRBV30 and TRBJ1-5; D unclear. CDR1 and CDR2 (germline): GTSNPN, SVGIG (reference sequence). CDR3 length equals 13 residues. The V gene lost 6 bases and the J gene lost 3 bases, with 12 bases spanning the gap.

Worth noting for this clone: One junction end disagrees with the germline gene, perhaps due to a read error. The CDR3 DNA reads as TGTTCCAGCAGCGAAAGGGGTAGGGAGCAGTACTTC. It translates to CSSSERGREQYF. The chain links TRBV7-9 to TRBJ2-7; a weak D match, TRBD1 (5 bases). The germline V gene has CDR1 SEHNR and CDR2 FQNEAQ (reference sequence). This CDR3 spans 12 amino acids.

This clone was picked up a small number of times. V usage is TRBV5-4 and J usage is TRBJ1-1; perhaps TRBD1 as D (6 bases). In germline, CDR1 is SGHNT, CDR2 YYREEE (reference sequence). The CDR3 sequence is 15 residues long. V shed 0 bases and J shed 1 base, with 10 bases lying between them. The CDR3 DNA reads TGTGCCAGCAGCTTGGATCTACAGGGGAACACTGAAGCTTTCTTT. Protein product: CASSLDLQGNTEAFF.

The chain is built from TRBV5-4 and TRBJ2-7; 7 bases are shared with TRBD2. The V gene end was trimmed by 1 base and the J gene end by 3 bases; junction bases not matched to a gene: 7. The CDR3 length is 15 residues. From germline, CDR1 is SGHNT and CDR2 YYREEE (reference sequence). DNA for the CDR3: TGTGCCAGCAGCTTGCCGACTAGCTTGGGCTACGAGCAGTACTTC. Amino acid sequence: CASSLPTSLGYEQYF. Full variable domain (remainder filled in from reference TRBV5-4 and TRBJ2-7): ETGVTQSPTHLIKTRGQQVTLRCSSQSGHNTVSWYQQALGQGPQFIFQYYREEENGRGNFPPRFSGLQFPNYSSELNVNALELDDSALYLCASSLPTSLGYEQYFGPGTRLTVT.

The rearrangement links TRBV10-3 to TRBJ1-1, with 8 bases aligning to TRBD1. Germline-derived CDR1 and CDR2 are ENHRY and SYGVKD. This CDR3 comprises 13 residues. Trimming cost V 2 bases and J 4 bases; bases outside gene matches: 0. CDR3 in amino acids: CAISEQGATEAFF. In DNA form, the CDR3 reads TGTGCCATCAGTGAGCAGGGGGCCACTGAAGCTTTCTTT.

The rearrangement joins TRBV2 to TRBJ2-5; D perhaps matches TRBD1 (6 bases). The germline V and J ends were trimmed by 2 bases and 6 bases, with 10 bases remaining between them. This CDR3 has 13 residues. In germline, CDR1 is SNHLY, CDR2 FYNNEI. The DNA of the CDR3 is TGTGCCAGCAGTGAACAGGGGACGCAGACCCAGTACTTC. Translation: CASSEQGTQTQYF. Full variable domain (outside the CDR3, taken from reference TRBV2 and TRBJ2-5): EPEVTQTPSHQVTQMGQEVILRCVPISNHLYFYWYRQILGQKVEFLVSFYNNEISEKSEIFDDQFSVERPDGSNFTLKIRSTKLEDSAMYFCASSEQGTQTQYFGPGTRLLVL.

The V call is TRBV5-5, the J call TRBJ2-2; possibly TRBD1 for D (6 bases). V was trimmed by 2 bases and J by 4 bases, leaving 18 bases between them. The germline gives CDR1 SGHKS, CDR2 YYEKEE (reference sequence). This CDR3 contains 17 residues. This chain's CDR3 is CASSFRGGSPLTGELFF. CDR3 DNA sequence: TGTGCCAGCAGCTTCAGAGGGGGTAGCCCCCTCACCGGGGAGCTGTTTTTT.